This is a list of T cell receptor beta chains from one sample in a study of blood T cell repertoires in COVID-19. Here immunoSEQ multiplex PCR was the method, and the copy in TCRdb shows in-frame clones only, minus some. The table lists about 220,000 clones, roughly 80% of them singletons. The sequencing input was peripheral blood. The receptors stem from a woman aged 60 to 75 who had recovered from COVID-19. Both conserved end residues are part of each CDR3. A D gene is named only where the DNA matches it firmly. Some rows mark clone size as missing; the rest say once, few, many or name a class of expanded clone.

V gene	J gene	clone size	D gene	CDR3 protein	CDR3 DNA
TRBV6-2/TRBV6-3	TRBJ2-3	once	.	CASSRDRADTQYF	TGTGCCAGCAGTAGAGACCGGGCAGATACGCAGTATTTT
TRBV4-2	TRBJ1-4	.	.	CASSQEDIRGTLGYEKLFF	TGTGCCAGCAGCCAAGAGGATATTCGGGGGACTTTGGGTTATGAAAAACTGTTTTTT
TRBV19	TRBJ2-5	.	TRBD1	CASSSSGTGGYGETQYF	TGTGCCAGTAGTTCTTCCGGGACAGGGGGCTATGGAGAGACCCAGTACTTC
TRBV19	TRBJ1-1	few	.	CATAGGLNTEAFF	TGTGCCACCGCGGGGGGCTTGAACACTGAAGCTTTCTTT
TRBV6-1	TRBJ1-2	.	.	CASSSYREPGYTF	TGTGCCAGCAGTTCCTACAGGGAACCCGGCTACACCTTC
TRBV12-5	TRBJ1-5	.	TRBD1	CASGFDRGNQHF	TGTGCTAGTGGTTTTGACAGGGGGAATCAGCATTTT
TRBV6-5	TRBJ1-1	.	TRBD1	CASSFRGETEAFF	TGTGCCAGCAGTTTCAGGGGGGAGACTGAAGCTTTCTTT
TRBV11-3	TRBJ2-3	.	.	CASSLSFTDTQYF	TGTGCCAGCAGCTTGTCCTTCACAGATACGCAGTATTTT
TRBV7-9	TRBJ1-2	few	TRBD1	CASSLVGQGRGNYGYTF	TGTGCCAGCAGCTTAGTGGGACAGGGGAGAGGAAACTATGGCTACACCTTC
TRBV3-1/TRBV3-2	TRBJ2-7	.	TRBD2	CASSPASGGIYEQYF	TGTGCCAGCAGCCCAGCTAGCGGGGGGATTTACGAGCAGTACTTC
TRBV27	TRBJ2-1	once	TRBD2	CASSPGLAGRPLYNEQFF	TGTGCCAGCAGTCCGGGACTAGCGGGGAGGCCCCTGTACAATGAGCAGTTCTTC
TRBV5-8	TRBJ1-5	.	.	CASSLGNRYQPQHF	TGTGCCAGCAGCTTGGGAAACAGATATCAGCCCCAGCATTTT
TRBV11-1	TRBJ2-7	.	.	CASSLSQVYEQYF	TGTGCCAGCAGCTTAAGCCAGGTCTACGAGCAGTACTTC
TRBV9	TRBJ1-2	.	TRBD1	CASSPTPGQGTLSYGYTF	TGTGCCAGCAGCCCCACCCCGGGACAGGGGACATTATCGTATGGCTACACCTTC
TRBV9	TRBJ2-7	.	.	CASSSRGDNLYEQYF	TGTGCCAGCAGCTCACGGGGGGACAACCTCTACGAGCAGTACTTC
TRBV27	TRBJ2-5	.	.	CASRRGGRETQYF	TGTGCCAGCAGGAGGGGGGGGCGAGAGACCCAGTACTTC
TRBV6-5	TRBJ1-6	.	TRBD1	CASSRTGANNSPLHF	TGTGCCAGCAGTCGGACAGGGGCTAATAATTCACCCCTCCACTTT
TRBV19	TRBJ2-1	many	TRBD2	CASSDGGGAGEQFF	TGTGCCAGTAGTGATGGCGGGGGGGCGGGCGAGCAGTTCTTC
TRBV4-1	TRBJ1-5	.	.	CASSQSWTASNQPQHF	TGCGCCAGCAGCCAATCCTGGACAGCGAGCAATCAGCCCCAGCATTTT
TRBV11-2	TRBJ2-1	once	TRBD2	CASSLTSGGVSSYNEQFF	TGTGCCAGCAGCTTAACTAGCGGGGGGGTCAGCTCCTACAATGAGCAGTTCTTC
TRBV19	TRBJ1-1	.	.	CASSMRGRNTEAFF	TGTGCCAGTAGTATGCGGGGGCGGAACACTGAAGCTTTCTTT
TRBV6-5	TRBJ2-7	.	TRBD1	CASSPTGTGTYEQYF	TGTGCCAGCAGTCCAACCGGGACAGGGACCTACGAGCAGTACTTC
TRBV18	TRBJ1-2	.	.	CASSPQDSNYGYTF	TGTGCCAGCTCACCACAGGACAGCAACTATGGCTACACCTTC
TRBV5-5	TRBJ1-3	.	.	CASSFFNGASGNTIYF	TGTGCCAGCAGCTTTTTCAATGGGGCGTCTGGAAACACCATATATTTT
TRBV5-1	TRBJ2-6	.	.	CASSLVRVSSGANVLTF	TGCGCCAGCAGCTTGGTCAGGGTAAGCTCTGGGGCCAACGTCCTGACTTTC
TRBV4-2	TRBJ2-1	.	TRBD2	CASSQVRLAGYNEQFF	TGTGCCAGCAGCCAAGTTCGTCTAGCGGGGTACAATGAGCAGTTCTTC
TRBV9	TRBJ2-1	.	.	CASSVGVGSSYNEQFF	TGTGCCAGCAGCGTAGGTGTGGGCTCCTCGTACAATGAGCAGTTCTTC
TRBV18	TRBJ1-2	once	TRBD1	CASSTGQGGYTF	TGTGCCAGCTCAACTGGACAGGGGGGCTACACCTTC
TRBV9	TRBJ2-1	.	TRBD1	CASSGQGSVQFF	TGTGCCAGCTCCGGACAGGGGAGTGTGCAGTTCTTC
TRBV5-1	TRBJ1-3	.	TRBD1	CASSDGQGAGNTIYF	TGCGCCAGCAGCGACGGACAGGGGGCTGGAAACACCATATATTTT
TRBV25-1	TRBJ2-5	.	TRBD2	CASSDSGTSAGTQYF	TGTGCCAGCAGTGATAGCGGGACTAGCGCAGGGACCCAGTACTTC
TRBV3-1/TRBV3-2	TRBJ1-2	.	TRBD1	CASSWDRGSAGYTF	TGTGCCAGCAGCTGGGACAGGGGATCGGCTGGCTACACCTTC
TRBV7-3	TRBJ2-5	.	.	CASSLRGGPPETQYF	TGTGCCAGCAGCTTAAGGGGGGGGCCCCCAGAGACCCAGTACTTC
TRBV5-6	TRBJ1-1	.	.	CASRGQGYGTEAFF	TGTGCCAGCAGGGGCCAGGGATATGGGACTGAAGCTTTCTTT
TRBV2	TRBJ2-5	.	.	CASTWAAGETQYF	TGTGCCAGCACCTGGGCCGCGGGGGAGACCCAGTACTTC
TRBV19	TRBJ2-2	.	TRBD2	CASSITGGGGELFF	TGTGCCAGTAGTATAACGGGAGGTGGCGGGGAGCTGTTTTTT
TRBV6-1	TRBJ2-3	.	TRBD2	CASSVGLAGGITDTQYF	TGTGCCAGCAGTGTCGGATTAGCGGGGGGGATAACAGATACGCAGTATTTT
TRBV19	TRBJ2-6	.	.	CASSMGSGANVLTF	TGTGCCAGTAGTATGGGGAGTGGGGCCAACGTCCTGACTTTC
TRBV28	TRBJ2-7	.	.	CASSLTTGQGPPYEQYF	TGTGCCAGCAGTTTAACCACGGGGCAGGGGCCCCCATACGAGCAGTACTTC
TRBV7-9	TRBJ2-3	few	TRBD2	CASSPMGGGVDTQYF	TGTGCCAGCAGCCCAATGGGCGGGGGGGTAGATACGCAGTATTTT
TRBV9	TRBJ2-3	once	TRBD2	CASSVATSGSTDTQYF	TGTGCCAGCAGCGTAGCCACTAGCGGGAGCACAGATACGCAGTATTTT
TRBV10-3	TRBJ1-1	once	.	CAIRDSNTEAFF	TGTGCCATCAGGGACAGCAACACTGAAGCTTTCTTT
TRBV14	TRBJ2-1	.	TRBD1	CASSQGQGGYNEQFF	TGTGCCAGCAGCCAGGGACAGGGAGGCTACAATGAGCAGTTCTTC
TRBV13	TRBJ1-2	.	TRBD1	CASSLGDRVYGYTF	TGTGCCAGCAGCTTAGGCGACAGGGTCTATGGCTACACCTTC
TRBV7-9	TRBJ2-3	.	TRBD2	CASSSSLAGGFTDTQYF	TGTGCCAGCAGCTCGTCCTTAGCGGGGGGGTTCACAGATACGCAGTATTTT
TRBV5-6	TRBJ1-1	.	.	CASSLVQANTEAFF	TGTGCCAGCAGCTTGGTGCAGGCGAACACTGAAGCTTTCTTT
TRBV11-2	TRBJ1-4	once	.	CASSLGYSNEKLFF	TGTGCCAGCAGCTTAGGGTACTCTAATGAAAAACTGTTTTTT
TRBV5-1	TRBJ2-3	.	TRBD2	CASSFGTSGGAIDTQYF	TGCGCCAGCAGCTTCGGGACTAGCGGGGGGGCCATAGATACGCAGTATTTT
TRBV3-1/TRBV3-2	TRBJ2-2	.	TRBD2	CASSPTSGAELFF	TGTGCCAGCAGCCCCACTAGCGGGGCCGAGCTGTTTTTT